A selection of T cell receptor beta chains follows, all from one sample in a study of blood T cell repertoires in COVID-19. Clones were sequenced by immunoSEQ multiplex PCR, and TCRdb holds only the in-frame ones, with some missing. The data hold around 200,000 clones, with 70% to 90% observed a single time. The material sequenced was peripheral blood. The source of these receptors is a man aged 55 to 70 with acute or convalescent COVID-19. The CDR3 runs from the conserved cysteine through the conserved F or W. The D gene is left open where the match is weak. Clone sizes are given selectively: once, few, many, or a class where the clone is expanded.

J: TRBJ1-4
D: TRBD1
size: NA
V: TRBV2
CDR3: CASSAPGQGAFNEKLFF
DNA: TGTGCCAGCAGTGCCCCGGGACAGGGGGCGTTTAATGAAAAACTGTTTTTT

J: TRBJ1-2
D: TRBD1
size: once
V: TRBV19
CDR3: CASSMGLQGRGGYTF
DNA: TGTGCCAGTAGCATGGGTCTACAGGGGCGCGGGGGCTACACCTTC

J: TRBJ2-1
D: TRBD2
size: NA
V: TRBV7-2
CDR3: CASTPGASGGKGQFF
DNA: TGTGCCAGCACCCCGGGCGCTAGCGGGGGGAAGGGGCAGTTCTTC

J: TRBJ2-1
D: TRBD2
size: NA
V: TRBV6-5
CDR3: CASSSRPRGGEQFF
DNA: TGTGCCAGCAGTTCCAGACCCCGGGGGGGTGAGCAGTTCTTC

J: TRBJ2-7
D: TRBD1
size: NA
V: TRBV18
CDR3: CASSPGTGSYEQYF
DNA: TGTGCCAGCTCACCCGGGACAGGCTCCTACGAGCAGTACTTC

J: TRBJ2-5
D: NA
size: NA
V: TRBV19
CDR3: CASRAGTRKGETQYF
DNA: TGTGCCAGTAGGGCCGGGACACGAAAGGGGGAGACCCAGTACTTC

J: TRBJ2-7
D: NA
size: NA
V: TRBV19
CDR3: CASSIDRRAYEQYF
DNA: TGTGCCAGTAGTATAGATCGCAGGGCCTACGAGCAGTACTTC

J: TRBJ2-7
D: NA
size: NA
V: TRBV12-3/TRBV12-4
CDR3: CASSLQYYEQYF
DNA: TGTGCCAGCAGCCTACAGTACTACGAGCAGTACTTC

J: TRBJ2-6
D: NA
size: few
V: TRBV28
CDR3: CAVSGVSGANVLTF
DNA: TGTGCCGTATCAGGGGTGTCTGGGGCCAACGTCCTGACTTTC

J: TRBJ2-1
D: NA
size: many
V: TRBV10-3
CDR3: CAISESVRGNEQFF
DNA: TGTGCCATCAGTGAGTCGGTTCGGGGCAATGAGCAGTTCTTC

J: TRBJ2-1
D: TRBD2
size: NA
V: TRBV7-8
CDR3: CASSLSSSGTYNEQFF
DNA: TGTGCCAGCAGCTTATCGTCTAGCGGGACCTACAATGAGCAGTTCTTC